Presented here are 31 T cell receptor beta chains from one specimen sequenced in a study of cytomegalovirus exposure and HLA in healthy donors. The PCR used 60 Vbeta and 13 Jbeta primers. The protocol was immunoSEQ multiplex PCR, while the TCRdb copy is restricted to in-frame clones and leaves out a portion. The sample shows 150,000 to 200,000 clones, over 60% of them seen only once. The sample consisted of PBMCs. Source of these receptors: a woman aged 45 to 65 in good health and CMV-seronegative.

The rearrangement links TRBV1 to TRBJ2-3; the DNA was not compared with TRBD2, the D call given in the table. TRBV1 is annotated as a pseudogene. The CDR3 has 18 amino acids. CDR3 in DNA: TGCACCAGCAGCCCCTGCGGGTCGAGCGGGGAAAGCACAGATACGCAGTATTTT. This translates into CTSSPCGSSGESTDTQYF.

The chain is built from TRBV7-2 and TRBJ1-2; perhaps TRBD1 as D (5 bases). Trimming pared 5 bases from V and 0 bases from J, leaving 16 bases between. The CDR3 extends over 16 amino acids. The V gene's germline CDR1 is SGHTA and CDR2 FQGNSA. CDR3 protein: CASSPSRDRPNYGYTF. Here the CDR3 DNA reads TGTGCCAGCAGCCCCTCCAGGGATAGGCCTAACTATGGCTACACCTTC.

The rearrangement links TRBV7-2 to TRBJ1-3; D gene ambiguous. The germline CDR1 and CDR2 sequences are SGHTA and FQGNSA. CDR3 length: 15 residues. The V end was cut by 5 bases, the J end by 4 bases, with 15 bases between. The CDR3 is CASSLYGLSGNTIYF. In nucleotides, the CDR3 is TGTGCCAGCAGCCTCTACGGTTTATCGGGAAACACCATATATTTT. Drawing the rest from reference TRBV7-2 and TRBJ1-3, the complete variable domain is GAGVSQSPSNKVTEKGKDVELRCDPISGHTALYWYRQSLGQGLEFLIYFQGNSAPDKSGLPSDRFSAERTGGSVSTLTIQRTQQEDSAVYLCASSLYGLSGNTIYFGEGSWLTVV.

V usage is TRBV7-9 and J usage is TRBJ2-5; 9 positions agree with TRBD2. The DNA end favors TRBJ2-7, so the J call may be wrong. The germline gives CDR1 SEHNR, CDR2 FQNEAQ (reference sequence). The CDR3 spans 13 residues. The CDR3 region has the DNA TGTGCCAGCAGCTCAGCGGGGGGAGTCGAGCAGTACTTC. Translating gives CASSSAGGVEQYF.

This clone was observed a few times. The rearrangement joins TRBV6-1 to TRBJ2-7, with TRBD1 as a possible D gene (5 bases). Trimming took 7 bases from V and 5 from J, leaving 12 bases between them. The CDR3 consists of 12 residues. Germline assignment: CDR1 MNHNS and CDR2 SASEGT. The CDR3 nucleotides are TGTGCCAGCACCTCGATGGGGCACGAGCAGTACTTC. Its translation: CASTSMGHEQYF.

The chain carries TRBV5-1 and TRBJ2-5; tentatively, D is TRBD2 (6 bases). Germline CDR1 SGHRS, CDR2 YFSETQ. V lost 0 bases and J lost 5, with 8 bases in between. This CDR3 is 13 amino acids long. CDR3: CASSLAGAETQYF. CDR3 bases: TGCGCCAGCAGCTTGGCGGGAGCGGAGACCCAGTACTTC.

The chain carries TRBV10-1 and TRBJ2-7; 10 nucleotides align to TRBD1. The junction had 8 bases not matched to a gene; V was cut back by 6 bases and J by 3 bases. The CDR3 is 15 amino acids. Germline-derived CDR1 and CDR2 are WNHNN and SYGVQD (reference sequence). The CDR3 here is CASSDTGTGVYEQYF. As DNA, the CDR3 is TGCGCCAGCAGCGACACAGGGACAGGGGTCTACGAGCAGTACTTC.

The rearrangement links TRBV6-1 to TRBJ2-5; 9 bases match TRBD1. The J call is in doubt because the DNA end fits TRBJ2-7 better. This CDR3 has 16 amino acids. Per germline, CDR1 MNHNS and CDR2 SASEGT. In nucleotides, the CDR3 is TGTGCCAGCAGTGAAGCCCCGGGACAGGGAAGTTACGAGCAGTACTTC. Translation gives CASSEAPGQGSYEQYF.

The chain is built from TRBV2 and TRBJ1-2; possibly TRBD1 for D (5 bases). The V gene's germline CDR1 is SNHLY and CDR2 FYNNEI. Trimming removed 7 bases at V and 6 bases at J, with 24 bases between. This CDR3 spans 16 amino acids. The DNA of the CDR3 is TGTGCCAGCATAGGGCTCGGGGGTATCCCCCCTGATGGCTACACCTTC. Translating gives CASIGLGGIPPDGYTF.

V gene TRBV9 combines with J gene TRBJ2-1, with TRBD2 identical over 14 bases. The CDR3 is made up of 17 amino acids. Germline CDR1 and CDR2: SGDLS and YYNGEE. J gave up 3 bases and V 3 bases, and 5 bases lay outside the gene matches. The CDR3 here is CASSEGLAGENYNEQFF. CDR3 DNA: TGTGCCAGCAGCGAGGGACTAGCGGGGGAAAACTACAATGAGCAGTTCTTC.

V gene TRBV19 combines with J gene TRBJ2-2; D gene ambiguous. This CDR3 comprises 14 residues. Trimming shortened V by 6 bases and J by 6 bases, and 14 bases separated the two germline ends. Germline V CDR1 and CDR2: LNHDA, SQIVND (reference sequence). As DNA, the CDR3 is TGTGCCAGTAGACAGAACCGAGCCGCCGGGGAGCTGTTTTTT. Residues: CASRQNRAAGELFF. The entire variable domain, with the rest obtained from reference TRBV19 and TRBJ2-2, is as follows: DGGITQSPKYLFRKEGQNVTLSCEQNLNHDAMYWYRQDPGQGLRLIYYSQIVNDFQKGDIAEGYSVSREKKESFPLTVTSAQKNPTAFYLCASRQNRAAGELFFGEGSRLTVL.

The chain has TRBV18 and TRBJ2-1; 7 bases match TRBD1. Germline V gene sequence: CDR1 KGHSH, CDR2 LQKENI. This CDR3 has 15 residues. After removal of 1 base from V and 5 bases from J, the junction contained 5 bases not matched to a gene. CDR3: CASSPREGANNEQFF. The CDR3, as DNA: TGTGCCAGCTCACCACGAGAGGGGGCGAACAATGAGCAGTTCTTC.

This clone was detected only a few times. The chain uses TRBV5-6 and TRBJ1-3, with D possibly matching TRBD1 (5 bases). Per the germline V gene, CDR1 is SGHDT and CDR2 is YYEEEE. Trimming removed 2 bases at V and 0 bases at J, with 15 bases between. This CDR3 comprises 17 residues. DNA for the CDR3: TGTGCCAGCAGCTTCCAACACGACAGATACTCTGGAAACACCATATATTTT. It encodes CASSFQHDRYSGNTIYF.

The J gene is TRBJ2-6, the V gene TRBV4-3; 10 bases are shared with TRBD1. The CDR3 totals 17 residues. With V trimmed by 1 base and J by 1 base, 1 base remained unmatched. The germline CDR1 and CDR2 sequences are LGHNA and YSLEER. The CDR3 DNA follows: TGCGCCAGCAGCCAAGGACAGGGGGCTTCTGGGGCCAACGTCCTGACTTTC. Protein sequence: CASSQGQGASGANVLTF.

CDR3 nucleotides: TGCGCCAGCAGCCCAGAACGGGAGCCCCAAGAGACCCAGTACTTC. Its protein is CASSPEREPQETQYF. The chain couples TRBV5-1 to TRBJ2-5; weak D call: TRBD2 (6 bases). The CDR3 has 15 amino acids. Germline V gives CDR1 SGHRS, CDR2 YFSETQ. V lost 4 bases, J lost 1 base, and 14 bases lay in between.

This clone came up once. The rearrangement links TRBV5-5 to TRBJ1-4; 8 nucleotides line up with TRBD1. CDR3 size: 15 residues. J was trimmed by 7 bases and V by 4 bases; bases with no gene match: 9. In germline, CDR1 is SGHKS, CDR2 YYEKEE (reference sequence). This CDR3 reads CASSGGGQGGEKLFF. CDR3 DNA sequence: TGTGCCAGCAGCGGCGGTGGACAGGGAGGTGAAAAACTGTTTTTT.

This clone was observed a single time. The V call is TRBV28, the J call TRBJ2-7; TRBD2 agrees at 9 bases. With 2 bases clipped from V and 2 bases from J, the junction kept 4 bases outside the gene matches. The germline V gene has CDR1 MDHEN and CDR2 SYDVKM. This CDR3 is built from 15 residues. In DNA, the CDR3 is TGTGCCAGCAGTTTAGGCGGGGGGGTTGCCTACGAGCAGTACTTC. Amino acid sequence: CASSLGGGVAYEQYF. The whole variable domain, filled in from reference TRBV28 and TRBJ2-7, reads DVKVTQSSRYLVKRTGEKVFLECVQDMDHENMFWYRQDPGLGLRLIYFSYDVKMKEKGDIPEGYSVSREKKERFSLILESASTNQTSMYLCASSLGGGVAYEQYFGPGTRLTVT.

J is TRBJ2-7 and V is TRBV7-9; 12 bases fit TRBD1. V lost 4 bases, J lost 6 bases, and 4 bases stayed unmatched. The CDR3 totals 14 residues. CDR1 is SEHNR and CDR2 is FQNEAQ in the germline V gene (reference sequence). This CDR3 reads CASSWWDRGLEQYF. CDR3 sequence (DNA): TGTGCCAGCAGCTGGTGGGACAGGGGGCTCGAGCAGTACTTC.

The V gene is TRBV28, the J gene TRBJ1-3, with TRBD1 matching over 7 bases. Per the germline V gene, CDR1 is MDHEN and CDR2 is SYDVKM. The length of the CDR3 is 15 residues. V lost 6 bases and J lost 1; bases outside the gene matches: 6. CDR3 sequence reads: CASRGGTASGNTIYF. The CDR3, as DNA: TGTGCCAGCAGGGGCGGGACAGCTTCTGGAAACACCATATATTTT. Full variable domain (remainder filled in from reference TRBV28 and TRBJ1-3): DVKVTQSSRYLVKRTGEKVFLECVQDMDHENMFWYRQDPGLGLRLIYFSYDVKMKEKGDIPEGYSVSREKKERFSLILESASTNQTSMYLCASRGGTASGNTIYFGEGSWLTVV.

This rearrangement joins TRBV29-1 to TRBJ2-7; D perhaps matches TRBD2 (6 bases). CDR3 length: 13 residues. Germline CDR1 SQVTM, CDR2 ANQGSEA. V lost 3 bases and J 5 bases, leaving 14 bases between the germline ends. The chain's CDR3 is CSVEGKGGHEQYF. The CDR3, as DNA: TGCAGCGTTGAGGGTAAGGGAGGCCACGAGCAGTACTTC.

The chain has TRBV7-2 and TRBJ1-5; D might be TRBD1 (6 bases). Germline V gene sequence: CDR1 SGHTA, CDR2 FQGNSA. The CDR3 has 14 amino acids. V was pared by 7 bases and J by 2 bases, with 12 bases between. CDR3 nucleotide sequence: TGTGCCAGCAAAGCACAGGGCGGCAATCAGCCCCAGCATTTT. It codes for CASKAQGGNQPQHF.

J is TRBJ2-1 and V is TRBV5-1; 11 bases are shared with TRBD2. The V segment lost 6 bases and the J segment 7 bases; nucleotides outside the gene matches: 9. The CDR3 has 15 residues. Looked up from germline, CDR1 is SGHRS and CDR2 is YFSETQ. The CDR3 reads CASNFGSGGVNEQFF. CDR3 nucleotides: TGCGCCAGCAATTTTGGTAGCGGGGGGGTTAATGAGCAGTTCTTC.

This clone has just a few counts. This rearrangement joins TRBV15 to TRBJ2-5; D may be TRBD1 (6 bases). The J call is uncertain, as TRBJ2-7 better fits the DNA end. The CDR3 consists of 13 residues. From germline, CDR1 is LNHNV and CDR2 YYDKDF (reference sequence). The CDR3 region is CATSTRQAYEQYF. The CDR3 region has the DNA TGTGCCACCAGCACAAGACAGGCCTACGAGCAGTACTTC.

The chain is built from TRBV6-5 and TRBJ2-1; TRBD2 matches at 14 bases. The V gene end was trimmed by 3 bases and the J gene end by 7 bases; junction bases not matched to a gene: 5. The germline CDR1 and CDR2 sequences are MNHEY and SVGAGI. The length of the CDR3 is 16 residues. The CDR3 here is CASSYRLAGGRNEQFF. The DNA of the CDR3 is TGTGCCAGCAGTTATAGACTAGCGGGGGGGCGGAATGAGCAGTTCTTC.

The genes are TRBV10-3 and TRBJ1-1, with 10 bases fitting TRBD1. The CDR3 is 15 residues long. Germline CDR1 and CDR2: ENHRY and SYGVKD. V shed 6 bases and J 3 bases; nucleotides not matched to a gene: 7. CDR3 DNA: TGTGCCATCAGCGACAGGGGGCGTCCGGACACTGAAGCTTTCTTT. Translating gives CAISDRGRPDTEAFF.

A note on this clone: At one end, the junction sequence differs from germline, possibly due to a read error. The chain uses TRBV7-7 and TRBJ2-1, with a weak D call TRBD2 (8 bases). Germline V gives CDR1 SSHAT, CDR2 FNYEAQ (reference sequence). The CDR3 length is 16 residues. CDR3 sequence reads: CASSRGVAGSGNEQFF. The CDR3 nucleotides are TGTGCTAGCAGCAGGGGGGTAGCGGGATCAGGCAATGAGCAGTTCTTC. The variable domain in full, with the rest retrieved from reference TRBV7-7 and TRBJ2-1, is GAGVSQSPRYKVTKRGQDVTLRCDPISSHATLYWYQQALGQGPEFLTYFNYEAQPDKSGLPSDRFSAERPEGSISTLTIQRTEQRDSAMYRCASSRGVAGSGNEQFFGPGTRLTVL.

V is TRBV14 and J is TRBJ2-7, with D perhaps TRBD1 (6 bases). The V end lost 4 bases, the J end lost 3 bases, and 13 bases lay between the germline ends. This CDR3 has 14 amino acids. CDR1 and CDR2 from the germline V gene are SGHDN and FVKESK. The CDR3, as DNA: TGTGCCAGCAGCCCCCGACAGGCACTCTACGAGCAGTACTTC. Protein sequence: CASSPRQALYEQYF.

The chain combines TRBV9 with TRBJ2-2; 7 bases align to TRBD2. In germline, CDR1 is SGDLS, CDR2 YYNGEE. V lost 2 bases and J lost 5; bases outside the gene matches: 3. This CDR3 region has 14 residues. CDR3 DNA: TGTGCCAGCAGCGTCCTACTAGCGACCGGGGAGCTGTTTTTT. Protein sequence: CASSVLLATGELFF.

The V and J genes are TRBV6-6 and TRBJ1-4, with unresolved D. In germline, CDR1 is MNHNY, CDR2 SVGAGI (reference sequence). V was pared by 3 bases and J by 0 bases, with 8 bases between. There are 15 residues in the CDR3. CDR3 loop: CASSYGSATNEKLFF. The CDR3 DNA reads TGTGCCAGCAGTTATGGGAGTGCAACTAATGAAAAACTGTTTTTT.

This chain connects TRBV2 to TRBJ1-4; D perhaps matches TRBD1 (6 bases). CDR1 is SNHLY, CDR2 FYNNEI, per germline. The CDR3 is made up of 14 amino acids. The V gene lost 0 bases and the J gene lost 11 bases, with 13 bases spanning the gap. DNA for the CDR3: TGTGCCAGCAGTGAAGCGGCCAGGGGAGTGAAACTGTTTTTT. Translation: CASSEAARGVKLFF.

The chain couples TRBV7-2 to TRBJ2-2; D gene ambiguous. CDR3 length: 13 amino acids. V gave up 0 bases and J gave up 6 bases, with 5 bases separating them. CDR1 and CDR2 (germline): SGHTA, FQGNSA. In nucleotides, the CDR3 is TGTGCCAGCAGCTTAGCACAGTCCGGGGAGCTGTTTTTT. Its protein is CASSLAQSGELFF. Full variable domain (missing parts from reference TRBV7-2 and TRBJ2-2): GAGVSQSPSNKVTEKGKDVELRCDPISGHTALYWYRQSLGQGLEFLIYFQGNSAPDKSGLPSDRFSAERTGGSVSTLTIQRTQQEDSAVYLCASSLAQSGELFFGEGSRLTVL.